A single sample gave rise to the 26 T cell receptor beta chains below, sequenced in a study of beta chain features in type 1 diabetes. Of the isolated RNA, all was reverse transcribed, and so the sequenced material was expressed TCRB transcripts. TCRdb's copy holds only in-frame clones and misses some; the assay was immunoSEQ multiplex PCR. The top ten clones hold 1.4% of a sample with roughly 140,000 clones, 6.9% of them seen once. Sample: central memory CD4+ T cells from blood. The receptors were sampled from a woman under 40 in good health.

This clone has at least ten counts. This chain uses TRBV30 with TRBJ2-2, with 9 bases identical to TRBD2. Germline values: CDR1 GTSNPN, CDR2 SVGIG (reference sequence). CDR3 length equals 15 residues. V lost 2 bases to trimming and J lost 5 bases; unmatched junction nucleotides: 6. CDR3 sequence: CAWSRLAGNTGELFF. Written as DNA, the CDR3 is TGTGCCTGGAGTCGCCTAGCGGGAAATACCGGGGAGCTGTTTTTT.

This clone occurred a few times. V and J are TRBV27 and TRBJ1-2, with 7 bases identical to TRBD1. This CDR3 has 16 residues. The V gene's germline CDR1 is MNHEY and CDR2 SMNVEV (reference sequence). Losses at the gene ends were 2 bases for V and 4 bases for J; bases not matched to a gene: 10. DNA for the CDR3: TGTGCCAGCAGTTTAAGAGAGCGAGACAGGGCCTATGGCTACACCTTC. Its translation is CASSLRERDRAYGYTF.

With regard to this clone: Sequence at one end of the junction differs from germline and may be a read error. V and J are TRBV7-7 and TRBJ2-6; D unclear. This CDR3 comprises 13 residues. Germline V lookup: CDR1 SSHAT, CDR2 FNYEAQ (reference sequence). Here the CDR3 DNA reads TGTGCTAGCACTCGGTCTGGGGCCAACGTCCTGACTTTC. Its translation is CASTRSGANVLTF.

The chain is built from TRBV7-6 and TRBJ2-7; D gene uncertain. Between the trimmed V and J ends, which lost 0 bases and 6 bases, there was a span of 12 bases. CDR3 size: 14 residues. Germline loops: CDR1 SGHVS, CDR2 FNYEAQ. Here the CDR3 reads CASSLAGLPSEQYF. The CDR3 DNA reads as TGTGCCAGCAGCTTAGCTGGCCTCCCGTCCGAGCAGTACTTC. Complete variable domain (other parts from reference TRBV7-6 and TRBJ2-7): GAGVSQSPRYKVTKRGQDVALRCDPISGHVSLYWYRQALGQGPEFLTYFNYEAQQDKSGLPNDRFSAERPEGSISTLTIQRTEQRDSAMYRCASSLAGLPSEQYFGPGTRLTVT.

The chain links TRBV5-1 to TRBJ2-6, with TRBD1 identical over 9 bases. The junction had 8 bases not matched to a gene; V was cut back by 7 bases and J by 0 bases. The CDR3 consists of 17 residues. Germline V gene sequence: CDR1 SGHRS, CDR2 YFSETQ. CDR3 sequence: CASLNRGLSSGANVLTF. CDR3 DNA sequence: TGCGCCAGCTTAAACAGGGGGCTTAGCTCTGGGGCCAACGTCCTGACTTTC. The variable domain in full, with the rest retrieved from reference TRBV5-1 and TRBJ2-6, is KAGVTQTPRYLIKTRGQQVTLSCSPISGHRSVSWYQQTPGQGLQFLFEYFSETQRNKGNFPGRFSGRQFSNSRSEMNVSTLELGDSALYLCASLNRGLSSGANVLTFGAGSRLTVL.

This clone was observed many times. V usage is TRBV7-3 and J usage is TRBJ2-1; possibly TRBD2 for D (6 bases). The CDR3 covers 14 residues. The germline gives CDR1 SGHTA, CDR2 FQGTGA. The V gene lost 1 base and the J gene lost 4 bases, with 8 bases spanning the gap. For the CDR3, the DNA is TGTGCCAGCAGCTTAAGCGGGACGTACAATGAGCAGTTCTTC. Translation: CASSLSGTYNEQFF.

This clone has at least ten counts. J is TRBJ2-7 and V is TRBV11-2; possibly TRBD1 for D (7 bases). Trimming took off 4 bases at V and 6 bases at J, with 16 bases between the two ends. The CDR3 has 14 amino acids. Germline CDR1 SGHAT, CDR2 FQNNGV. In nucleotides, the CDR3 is TGTGCCAGCAGCTACTCCAGGGGGGTCCGCGAGCAGTACTTC. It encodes CASSYSRGVREQYF.

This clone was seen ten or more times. DNA of the CDR3: TGTGCCTGTTCATATAAACAGGGGGTCACCTACGAGCAGTACTTC. It encodes CACSYKQGVTYEQYF. The chain is built from TRBV30 and TRBJ2-7; 8 nucleotides align to TRBD1. Germline CDR1 and CDR2: GTSNPN and SVGIG (reference sequence). V gave up 6 bases and J gave up 2 bases; unmatched junction bases: 12. The CDR3 is made up of 15 amino acids.

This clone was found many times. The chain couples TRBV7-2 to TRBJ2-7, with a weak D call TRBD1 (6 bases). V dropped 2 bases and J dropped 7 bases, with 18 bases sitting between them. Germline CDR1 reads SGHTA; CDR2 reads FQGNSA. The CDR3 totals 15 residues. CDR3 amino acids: CASSLNQGSSWEQYF. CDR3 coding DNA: TGTGCCAGCAGCTTAAATCAGGGGTCTTCCTGGGAGCAGTACTTC.

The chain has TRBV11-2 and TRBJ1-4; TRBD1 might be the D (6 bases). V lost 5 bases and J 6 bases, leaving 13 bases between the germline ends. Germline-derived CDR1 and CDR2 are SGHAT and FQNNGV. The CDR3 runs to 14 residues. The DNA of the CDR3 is TGTGCCAGCAGCCAAAACAACAGGGATGAAAAACTGTTTTTT. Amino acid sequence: CASSQNNRDEKLFF. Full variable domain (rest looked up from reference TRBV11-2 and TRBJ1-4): EAGVAQSPRYKIIEKRQSVAFWCNPISGHATLYWYQQILGQGPKLLIQFQNNGVVDDSQLPKDRFSAERLKGVDSTLKIQPAKLEDSAVYLCASSQNNRDEKLFFGSGTQLSVL.

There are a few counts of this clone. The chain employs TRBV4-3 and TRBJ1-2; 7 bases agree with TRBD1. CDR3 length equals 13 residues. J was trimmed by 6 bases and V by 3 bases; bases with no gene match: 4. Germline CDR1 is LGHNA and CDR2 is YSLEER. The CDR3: CASSQTGTDGYTF. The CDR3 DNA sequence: TGCGCCAGCAGCCAGACAGGGACGGATGGCTACACCTTC.

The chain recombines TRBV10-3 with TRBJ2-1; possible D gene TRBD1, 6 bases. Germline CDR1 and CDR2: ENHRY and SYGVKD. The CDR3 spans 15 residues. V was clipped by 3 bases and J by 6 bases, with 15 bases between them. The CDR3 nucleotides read TGTGCCATCAGTGAAGGGCAGGGGTTCGTCAATGAGCAGTTCTTC. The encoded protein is CAISEGQGFVNEQFF.

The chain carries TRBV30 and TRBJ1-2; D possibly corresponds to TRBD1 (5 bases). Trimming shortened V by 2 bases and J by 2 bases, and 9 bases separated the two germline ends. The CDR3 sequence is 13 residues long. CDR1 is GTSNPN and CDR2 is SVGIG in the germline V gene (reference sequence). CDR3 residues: CAWSREGNYGYTF. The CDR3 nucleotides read TGTGCCTGGAGTAGGGAGGGGAACTATGGCTACACCTTC.

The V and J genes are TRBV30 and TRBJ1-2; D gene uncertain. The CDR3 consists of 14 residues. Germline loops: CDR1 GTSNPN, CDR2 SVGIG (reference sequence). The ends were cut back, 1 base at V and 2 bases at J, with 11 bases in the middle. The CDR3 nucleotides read TGTGCCTGGAGTGCGGTAGGAGGGAACTATGGCTACACCTTC. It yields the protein CAWSAVGGNYGYTF.

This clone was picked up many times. The CDR3 region is CAWAPVGQTQYF. CDR3 DNA sequence: TGTGCCTGGGCCCCTGTAGGACAGACGCAGTATTTT. The rearrangement links TRBV30 to TRBJ2-3; D might be TRBD1 (6 bases). Per germline, CDR1 GTSNPN and CDR2 SVGIG (reference sequence). This CDR3 has 12 residues. V was clipped by 5 bases and J by 9 bases, with 15 bases between them.

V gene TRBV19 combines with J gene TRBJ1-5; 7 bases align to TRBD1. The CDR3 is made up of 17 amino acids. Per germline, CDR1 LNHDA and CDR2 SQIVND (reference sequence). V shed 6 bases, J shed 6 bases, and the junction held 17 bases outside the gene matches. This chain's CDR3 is CASRMLTGRSSSQPQHF. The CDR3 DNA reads TGTGCCAGTAGGATGCTGACAGGGCGGTCCTCAAGTCAGCCCCAGCATTTT.

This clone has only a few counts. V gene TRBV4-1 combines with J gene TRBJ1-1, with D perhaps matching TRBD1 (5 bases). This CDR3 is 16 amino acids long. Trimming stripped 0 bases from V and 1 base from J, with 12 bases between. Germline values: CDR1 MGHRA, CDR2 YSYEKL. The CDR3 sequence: CASSQENGDSNTEAFF. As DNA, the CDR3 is TGCGCCAGCAGCCAAGAAAACGGGGACTCGAACACTGAAGCTTTCTTT.

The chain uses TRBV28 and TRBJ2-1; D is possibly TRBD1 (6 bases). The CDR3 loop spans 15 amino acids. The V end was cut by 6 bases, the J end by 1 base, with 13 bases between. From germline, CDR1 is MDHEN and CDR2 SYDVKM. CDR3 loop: CASRPLQGSYNEQFF. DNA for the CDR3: TGTGCCAGCAGACCCCTACAGGGTTCCTACAATGAGCAGTTCTTC.

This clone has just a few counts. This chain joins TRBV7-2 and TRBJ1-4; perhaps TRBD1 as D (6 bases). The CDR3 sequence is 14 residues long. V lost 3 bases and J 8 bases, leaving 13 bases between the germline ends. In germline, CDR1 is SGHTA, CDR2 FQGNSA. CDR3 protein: CASSLIQGNEKLFF. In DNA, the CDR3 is TGTGCCAGCAGCTTGATACAGGGTAACGAAAAACTGTTTTTT.

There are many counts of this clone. In nucleotides, the CDR3 is TGTGCCAGCAGCCACTACGACCGAACCTACGAGCAGTACTTC. This translates into CASSHYDRTYEQYF. The V call is TRBV28, the J call TRBJ2-7; D not certain. Germline V gene data show CDR1 as MDHEN and CDR2 as SYDVKM. The CDR3 contains 14 residues. Trimming cost V 6 bases and J 2 bases, with 14 bases left between them. Drawing the rest from reference TRBV28 and TRBJ2-7, the complete variable domain is DVKVTQSSRYLVKRTGEKVFLECVQDMDHENMFWYRQDPGLGLRLIYFSYDVKMKEKGDIPEGYSVSREKKERFSLILESASTNQTSMYLCASSHYDRTYEQYFGPGTRLTVT.

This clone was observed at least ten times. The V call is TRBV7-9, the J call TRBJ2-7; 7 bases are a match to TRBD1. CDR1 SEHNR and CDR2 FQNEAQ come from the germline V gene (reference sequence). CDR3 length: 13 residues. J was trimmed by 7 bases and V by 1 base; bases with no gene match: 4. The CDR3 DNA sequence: TGTGCCAGCAGCTTAGAGACAGGGACAGAGCAGTACTTC. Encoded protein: CASSLETGTEQYF.

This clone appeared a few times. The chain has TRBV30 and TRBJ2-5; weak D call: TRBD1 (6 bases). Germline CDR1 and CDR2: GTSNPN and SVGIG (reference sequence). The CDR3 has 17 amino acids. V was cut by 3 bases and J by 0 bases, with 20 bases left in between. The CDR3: CAWRAGTSIPYQETQYF. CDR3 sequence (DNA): TGTGCCTGGAGGGCCGGGACATCTATCCCGTACCAAGAGACCCAGTACTTC.

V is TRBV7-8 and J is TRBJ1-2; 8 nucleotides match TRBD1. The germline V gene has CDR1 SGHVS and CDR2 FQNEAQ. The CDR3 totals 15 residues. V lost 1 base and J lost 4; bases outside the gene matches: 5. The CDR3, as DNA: TGTGCCAGCAGCTTAGGTGGACAGGGATTCTATGGCTACACCTTC. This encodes CASSLGGQGFYGYTF.

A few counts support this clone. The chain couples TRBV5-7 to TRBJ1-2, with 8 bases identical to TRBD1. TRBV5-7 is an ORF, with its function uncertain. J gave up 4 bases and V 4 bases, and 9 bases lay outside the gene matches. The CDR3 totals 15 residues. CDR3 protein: CASSPSRTGPYGYTF. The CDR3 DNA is TGTGCCAGCAGCCCATCGAGGACAGGGCCCTATGGCTACACCTTC.

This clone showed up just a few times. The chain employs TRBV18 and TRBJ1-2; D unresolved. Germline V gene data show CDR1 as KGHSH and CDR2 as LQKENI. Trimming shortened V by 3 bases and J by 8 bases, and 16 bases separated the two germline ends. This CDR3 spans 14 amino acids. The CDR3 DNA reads TGTGCCAGCTCACCCCTGGGCCCCGGCTCGGGCTACACCTTC. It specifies CASSPLGPGSGYTF.

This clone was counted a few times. DNA of the CDR3: TGTGCCAGCAGCTTAATTGGGGCGGGGACTGAAGCTTTCTTT. Translated: CASSLIGAGTEAFF. This chain links TRBV4-2 with TRBJ1-1; possible D gene TRBD1, 5 bases. The V and J ends lost 5 bases and 5 bases respectively, with 15 bases between them. The CDR3 loop spans 14 amino acids. CDR1 LGHNA and CDR2 YNFKEQ come from the germline V gene.